What follows are 21 T cell receptor beta chains derived from one specimen sequenced in a study of T cell responses to AZD1222 COVID-19 vaccine. Clones were read by immunoSEQ multiplex PCR, and TCRdb kept only the in-frame ones, dropping some. The sample has 130,000 or so clones, around 90% seen once. Sequenced here: peripheral blood, sampled on day 0 of AZD1222 vaccination. The receptors derive from an adult in good health.

The chain has TRBV3-1 (or the pseudogene TRBV3-2) and TRBJ1-4; D not certain. The CDR3 contains 17 residues. The germline V gene has CDR1 LGHDT and CDR2 YNNKEL (reference sequence). V was clipped by 0 bases and J by 0 bases, with 11 bases between them. DNA of the CDR3: TGTGCCAGCAGCCAAGAGGTCGGTGGAGCAACTAATGAAAAACTGTTTTTT. This sequence encodes CASSQEVGGATNEKLFF.

The V and J genes are TRBV6-4 and TRBJ2-3; 8 bases match TRBD2. This CDR3 spans 16 amino acids. Germline V lookup: CDR1 MRHNA, CDR2 SNTAGT. Trimming at V came to 6 bases and at J to 5 bases, leaving 13 bases not matched to a gene. The CDR3 coding sequence is TGTGCCAGCAGCCAGCACGGAGCGGGGGCAGGAGATACGCAGTATTTT. Its translation: CASSQHGAGAGDTQYF.

This chain joins TRBV19 and TRBJ1-1; no definite D call. The CDR3 is made up of 13 amino acids. The V gene's germline CDR1 is LNHDA and CDR2 SQIVND (reference sequence). V was cut by 6 bases and J by 3 bases, with 11 bases left in between. CDR3 sequence reads: CASSPGWDTEAFF. The DNA of the CDR3 is TGTGCCAGTAGCCCTGGCTGGGACACTGAAGCTTTCTTT.

The rearrangement joins TRBV19 to TRBJ2-5; 12 bases align to TRBD2. Germline assignment: CDR1 LNHDA and CDR2 SQIVND (reference sequence). V gave up 5 bases and J gave up 4 bases; unmatched junction bases: 5. The CDR3 runs to 15 residues. The DNA of the CDR3 is TGTGCCAGTAGTTCTACTAGCGGGAGGAGAGAGACCCAGTACTTC. It is translated as CASSSTSGRRETQYF.

This rearrangement joins TRBV5-4 to TRBJ2-1, with TRBD2 identical over 9 bases. The CDR3 spans 15 residues. Germline V gene data show CDR1 as SGHNT and CDR2 as YYREEE (reference sequence). V lost 6 bases and J lost 1; bases outside the gene matches: 5. The CDR3 nucleotides read TGTGCCAGCACCCTGACTAGCGGATCCTACAATGAGCAGTTCTTC. Protein: CASTLTSGSYNEQFF.

The rearrangement uses TRBV5-1 and TRBJ1-2; no clear D gene. The germline gives CDR1 SGHRS, CDR2 YFSETQ. The CDR3 runs to 15 residues. V gave up 0 bases and J gave up 10 bases, with 19 bases separating them. The CDR3 spells CASSLAPFRAGNYTF. In DNA form, the CDR3 reads TGCGCCAGCAGCTTGGCTCCCTTCCGCGCGGGGAACTACACCTTC. The full variable domain, rest sourced from reference TRBV5-1 and TRBJ1-2, is KAGVTQTPRYLIKTRGQQVTLSCSPISGHRSVSWYQQTPGQGLQFLFEYFSETQRNKGNFPGRFSGRQFSNSRSEMNVSTLELGDSALYLCASSLAPFRAGNYTFGSGTRLTVV.

J is TRBJ1-4 and V is TRBV7-9, with no clear D. V lost 6 bases to trimming and J lost 8 bases, with 10 bases between them. The CDR3 covers 12 residues. Looked up from germline, CDR1 is SEHNR and CDR2 is FQNEAQ (reference sequence). The CDR3 DNA is TGTGCCAGCAGTGAGGAGGGAGAAAAACTGTTTTTT. It codes for CASSEEGEKLFF.

Concerning this clone: Additional DNA sequences in this sample encode the identical CDR3. This chain uses TRBV18 with TRBJ1-1; 9 nucleotides match TRBD1. Germline CDR1 and CDR2: KGHSH and LQKENI. Unmatched junction bases numbered 6, after V lost 2 bases and J lost 5 bases. This CDR3 region has 15 residues. CDR3 region: CASSPLGQGGTEAFF. The CDR3 nucleotides read TGTGCCAGCTCACCATTGGGACAGGGTGGGACTGAAGCTTTCTTT.

The genes are TRBV18 and TRBJ1-2; 7 bases are shared with TRBD1. CDR3 length: 14 residues. V trimming: 3 bases; J trimming: 5 bases; junction bases outside the gene matches: 6. Germline V CDR1 and CDR2: KGHSH, LQKENI. CDR3 in DNA: TGTGCCAGCTCACCCCGGGACAGAACTTATGGCTACACCTTC. Translating it yields CASSPRDRTYGYTF.

V and J are TRBV9 and TRBJ2-1; 8 nucleotides line up with TRBD2. With 0 bases clipped from V and 2 bases from J, the junction kept 1 base outside the gene matches. CDR1 is SGDLS and CDR2 is YYNGEE in the germline V gene. The CDR3 extends over 15 amino acids. Here the CDR3 reads CASSVAGGPYNEQFF. The CDR3 region has the DNA TGTGCCAGCAGCGTAGCGGGGGGGCCCTACAATGAGCAGTTCTTC.

V and J are TRBV7-2 and TRBJ1-6; tentative D call: TRBD1 (5 bases). In germline, CDR1 is SGHTA, CDR2 FQGNSA. Trimming pared 1 base from V and 7 bases from J, leaving 17 bases between. The CDR3 runs 17 residues. The CDR3: CASSLGSLRGTNSPLHF. CDR3 nucleotides: TGTGCCAGCAGCTTAGGGAGTTTAAGGGGAACGAATTCACCCCTCCACTTT.

This rearrangement joins TRBV6-6 to TRBJ1-4, with TRBD1 matching 10 bases. The V and J ends lost 8 bases and 7 bases, in that order; junction bases with no gene match: 7. Germline lookup yields CDR1 MNHNY and CDR2 SVGAGI (reference sequence). This CDR3 is built from 14 residues. CDR3 in amino acids: CASGGQGGGEKLFF. CDR3 bases: TGTGCCAGCGGAGGACAGGGGGGAGGTGAAAAACTGTTTTTT.

This sequence joins TRBV6-6 and TRBJ1-4; a possible D gene is TRBD1 (5 bases). This CDR3 is built from 13 residues. Looked up from germline, CDR1 is MNHNY and CDR2 is SVGAGI (reference sequence). Between the trimmed V and J ends, which lost 7 bases and 4 bases, there was a span of 10 bases. CDR3 sequence reads: CASTGYYNEKLFF. CDR3 coding DNA: TGTGCCAGCACAGGGTATTATAATGAAAAACTGTTTTTT.

The chain has TRBV7-9 and TRBJ1-5; 11 bases line up with TRBD1. V shed 7 bases and J 5 bases; nucleotides not matched to a gene: 10. Germline CDR1 SEHNR, CDR2 FQNEAQ (reference sequence). The CDR3 length is 16 residues. CDR3 protein: CASTQALGQGDQPQHF. DNA of the CDR3: TGTGCCAGCACCCAAGCTCTGGGACAGGGGGATCAGCCCCAGCATTTT.

This clone was recorded a few times. The chain uses TRBV19 and TRBJ1-6; D call uncertain. This CDR3 spans 14 amino acids. The V gene's germline CDR1 is LNHDA and CDR2 SQIVND (reference sequence). Deletions cut 3 bases from V and 6 bases from J, with 9 bases between. CDR3 in amino acids: CASSMGQSNSPLHF. The CDR3 nucleotides read TGTGCCAGTAGTATGGGTCAGTCTAATTCACCCCTCCACTTT.

The rearrangement joins TRBV5-4 to TRBJ2-3; the match to TRBD2 covers 8 bases. This CDR3 contains 16 residues. Unmatched junction bases numbered 13, after V lost 4 bases and J lost 6 bases. CDR1 and CDR2 from the germline V gene are SGHNT and YYREEE (reference sequence). CDR3 nucleotide sequence: TGTGCCAGCAGCATAATCAACGGGAGGGGCGCTGATACGCAGTATTTT. Its protein is CASSIINGRGADTQYF. Looking up the rest from reference TRBV5-4 and TRBJ2-3 gives the full variable domain: ETGVTQSPTHLIKTRGQQVTLRCSSQSGHNTVSWYQQALGQGPQFIFQYYREEENGRGNFPPRFSGLQFPNYSSELNVNALELDDSALYLCASSIINGRGADTQYFGPGTRLTVL.

The chain joins TRBV12-3 or TRBV12-4 to TRBJ1-1, with no clear D. The V end lost 3 bases, the J end lost 4 bases, and 9 bases lay between the germline ends. This CDR3 has 13 residues. In DNA form, the CDR3 reads TGTGCCAGCAGTTTCAAGGAGGGCACTGAAGCTTTCTTT. This encodes CASSFKEGTEAFF.

CDR3 sequence reads: CSVIGQDDGDAFF. CDR3 DNA: TGCAGCGTGATTGGACAAGATGACGGGGACGCTTTCTTT. The genes are TRBV29-1 and TRBJ1-1; TRBD1 is a possible D gene (5 bases). Trimming pared 6 bases from V and 11 bases from J, leaving 22 bases between. The germline V gene encodes CDR1 SQVTM and CDR2 ANQGSEA. This CDR3 contains 13 residues.

The rearrangement joins TRBV7-2 to TRBJ1-4; 8 positions match TRBD1. This CDR3 has 14 residues. V gave up 1 base and J gave up 8 bases; unmatched junction bases: 3. Germline lookup yields CDR1 SGHTA and CDR2 FQGNSA. CDR3 nucleotides: TGTGCCAGCAGCTTAGACAGGGGGGTGGAAAAACTGTTTTTT. Its protein is CASSLDRGVEKLFF.

The J gene is TRBJ1-2, the V gene TRBV5-5; 7 bases fit TRBD1. The V gene end was trimmed by 5 bases and the J gene end by 2 bases; junction bases not matched to a gene: 6. CDR1 and CDR2 (germline): SGHKS, YYEKEE (reference sequence). The CDR3 is 14 amino acids. CDR3 loop: CASRIGQENYGYTF. CDR3 DNA sequence: TGTGCCAGCAGAATTGGACAGGAGAACTATGGCTACACCTTC.

This clone has only one observation. The J gene is TRBJ2-1, the V gene TRBV12-3 or TRBV12-4; D gene unclear. Between the trimmed V and J ends, which lost 4 bases and 10 bases, there was a span of 14 bases. CDR3 size: 13 residues. CDR3 coding DNA: TGTGCCAGCAGTTCCCGACTCTTCACCGAGCAGTTCTTC. Translating gives CASSSRLFTEQFF.